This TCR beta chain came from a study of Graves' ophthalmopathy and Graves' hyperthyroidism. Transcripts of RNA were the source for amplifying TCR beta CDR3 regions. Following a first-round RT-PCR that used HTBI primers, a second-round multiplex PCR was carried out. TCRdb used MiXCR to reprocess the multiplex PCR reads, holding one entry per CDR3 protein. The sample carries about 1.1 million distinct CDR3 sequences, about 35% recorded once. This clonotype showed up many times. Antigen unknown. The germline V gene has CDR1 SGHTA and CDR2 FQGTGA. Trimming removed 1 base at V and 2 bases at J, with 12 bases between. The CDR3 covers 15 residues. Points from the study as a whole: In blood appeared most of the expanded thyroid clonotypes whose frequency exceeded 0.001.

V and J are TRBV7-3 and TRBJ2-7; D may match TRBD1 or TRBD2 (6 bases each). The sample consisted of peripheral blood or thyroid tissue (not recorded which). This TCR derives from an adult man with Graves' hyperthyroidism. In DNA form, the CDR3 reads TGTGCCAGCAGCTTAAAGGGGGGCGAACCCTACGAGCAGTACTTC. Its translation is CASSLKGGEPYEQYF.